The clone carrying this T cell receptor (beta chain) was detected many times. Its antigen is unknown. Investigators prepared the TCR beta libraries by applying iRepertoire HTBI primers and Arm-PCR of CDR3 regions. TCRdb independently ran MiXCR on the multiplex PCR reads; one entry per CDR3 protein. The repertoire holds around 500,000 distinct CDR3 sequences, with approximately 13% as singletons. The data originate from a study of regulatory T cells in long-lasting Graves disease. The study's findings and limits: Persistent disease showed a preference for TRBV28, TRBJ1-2 and TRBJ2-5. Few sampled subjects may have lowered accuracy.

Germline V gene lookup returns CDR1 SGHTA and CDR2 FQGNSA. The CDR3 totals 16 residues. V was shortened by 2 bases and J by 4 bases, with 17 bases between the two germline ends. Regarding time point: newly diagnosed GD, antithyroid drugs for less than 3 months. PBMCs provided the RNA from which the TCR library was made. The data were also submitted as part of a second study, on T cells in Graves' hyperthyroidism and ophthalmopathy. That study reports: Reasons for excluding patients were uncontrolled infection, other autoimmune disease, pregnancy or lactation.

The rearrangement links TRBV7-2 to TRBJ2-5; no clear D. The clonotype comes from a young man with Graves disease. The sample consisted of peripheral blood mononuclear cells (PBMCs), taken at new diagnosis, from a patient treated with antithyroid drugs. CDR3 sequence (DNA): TGTGCCAGCAGCTTACTAGGCATAGAGTCGGGAGAGACCCAGTACTTC. Translation gives CASSLLGIESGETQYF.